This T cell receptor beta chain is drawn from a study of T cells after yellow fever vaccination (dated by TCRdb to about 2019). Broadly, across the study: The SMART-Seq v4 Ultra Low Input RNA kit was used to prepare libraries from fractions with low cell numbers. To follow T-cell clones before and after both primary and booster YFV17D yellow fever vaccination, bulk TCR alpha and beta repertoires underwent longitudinal sequencing. Two healthy male donors, one aged 18 to 30 and one aged 30 to 40 years, were included in the cohort. Blood was drawn at multiple timepoints before and after primary and secondary immunization, with bulk PBMC replicates and cell subsets isolated. The investigation overall reported the following: Computational filtering was needed because FACS-sorted repertoires could contain abundant contaminating clonotypes from the bulk population. Only a couple of donors were included in the study, so the extent to which the findings can be generalized is limited. A small fraction of clonotypes appeared in both the CD4 and CD8 compartments, likely as a result of convergent recombination. Most clones expanded after primary vaccination (almost 97% of CD4 and roughly 90% of CD8) were re-detected after the booster, suggesting that broad memory maintenance occurred. Compared with the primary T-cell response, the secondary T-cell response was weaker but faster, peaking on day 5 rather than day 15.

This clonotype has a handful of counts. It has no known antigen specificity. Within one base of it there is no much larger clone, and no base qualities were kept. From a lookup of the germline V gene, CDR1 and CDR2 are MNHNS and SASEGT. V gives up 6 bases and J gives up 3 bases, and the segment between their germline ends measures 12 bases. The CDR3 holds 13 amino acids from the cysteine to the phenylalanine. CDR3 DNA only is kept here, 39 bases in frame from base 1. TCR cDNA was synthesized by 5'RACE template switching, through which a universal primer site and unique molecular identifiers were introduced. cDNA synthesis was primed from both the TCR alpha and TCR beta constant segments. Library amplification used two PCR steps, and the second PCR step added sample barcodes and sequencing adapters. Sequencing of libraries was done on Illumina HiSeq 2500 (2x100 bp) or NovaSeq (2x150 bp). From the authors' description of their analysis: Demultiplexing of reads and collapsing into UMI consensus sequences were performed with MIGEC, and V(D)J alignment was carried out with MiXCR. Using edgeR on replicate PBMC samples, clonotypes were called vaccine-responding if FDR was below 0.01 and the log2 fold change was above 5 up to day 15. Each bulk clonotype was labeled CD4 or CD8 based on which sequenced repertoire, CD4 or CD8, contained the clonotype at higher abundance. TCRdb reprocessing: public reads trimmed at Q25 with fastp, clones called with MiXCR, in-frame beta chains kept. Each CDR3 protein gets just one entry, which takes the most common genes and DNA from the rows behind it. What appears here as the V and J calls and clone size reflects TCRdb's work, not the paper's. The table for this sample lists 450,000 to 550,000 distinct CDR3 sequences; 21% of them were counted only once. The biggest ten clones account for about 17% of the sample.

The treatment or condition label here, explained by the study, means: live attenuated yellow fever vaccine strain. At each blood-draw timepoint, two biological replicates of bulk PBMCs were obtained. PBMCs were isolated from peripheral blood using a standard Ficoll-Paque protocol. TriZol was used to extract RNA from bulk PBMCs, CD4 and CD8 fractions, and dextramer-positive and dextramer-negative fractions. The sequence derives from a man between 18 and 35 years old who received the YFV17D yellow fever vaccine. This sample comprised PBMCs, obtained less than 25 days after the first yellow fever vaccination. The chain was built from TRBV6-1 and TRBJ2-7; the D gene is not confidently resolved. The DNA sequence reads TGTGCCAGCAGCCGTTCCCCGGACTACGAGCAGTACTTC. Protein translation: CASSRSPDYEQYF.